Listed here are 21 T cell receptor beta chains from one sample, sequenced in a study of T cell responses to AZD1222 COVID-19 vaccine. Clones were read by immunoSEQ multiplex PCR, and TCRdb kept only the in-frame ones, dropping some. The sample holds 110,000 to 150,000 clones; over 80% are singletons and the top ten take 3% to 4%. The sample consisted of peripheral blood, taken 28 days after the second AZD1222 dose. These receptors were collected from an adult who received the AZD1222 COVID-19 vaccine.

V is TRBV5-1 and J is TRBJ2-3; D may be TRBD2 (5 bases). This CDR3 comprises 16 residues. Trimming took 1 base from V and 1 from J, leaving 13 bases between them. Per germline, CDR1 SGHRS and CDR2 YFSETQ. Here the CDR3 reads CASSLRESGGTDTQYF. CDR3 in DNA: TGCGCCAGCAGCTTGAGGGAAAGCGGTGGCACAGATACGCAGTATTTT.

This chain joins TRBV18 and TRBJ2-1, with TRBD1 identical over 9 bases. Germline V gives CDR1 KGHSH, CDR2 LQKENI. With V trimmed by 0 bases and J by 6 bases, 3 bases remained unmatched. The CDR3 has 15 residues. The chain's CDR3 is CASSPPAGQGNEQFF. CDR3 sequence (DNA): TGTGCCAGCTCACCACCGGCGGGACAGGGCAATGAGCAGTTCTTC.

The V gene is TRBV4-3, the J gene TRBJ1-5; TRBD1 agrees at 7 bases. Losses at the gene ends were 2 bases for V and 2 bases for J; bases not matched to a gene: 9. The CDR3 is 17 residues long. Germline V lookup: CDR1 LGHNA, CDR2 YSLEER. CDR3 sequence (DNA): TGCGCCAGCAGCCAACCAAACCTTACAGGGGGCAATCAGCCCCAGCATTTT. Its protein product is CASSQPNLTGGNQPQHF.

The chain has TRBV28 and TRBJ1-5; TRBD1 might be the D (5 bases). Germline V gene data show CDR1 as MDHEN and CDR2 as SYDVKM. The CDR3 has 13 amino acids. The germline V and J ends were trimmed by 9 bases and 0 bases, with 9 bases remaining between them. DNA of the CDR3: TGTGCCAGTGACAGTTATAGCAATCAGCCCCAGCATTTT. It yields the protein CASDSYSNQPQHF.

The chain uses TRBV28 and TRBJ2-2; tentatively, D is TRBD1 (5 bases). CDR1 MDHEN and CDR2 SYDVKM come from the germline V gene. The CDR3 is 15 amino acids. V was pared by 6 bases and J by 2 bases, with 13 bases between. The CDR3 coding sequence is TGTGCCAGCAGACCTATAGGACAAAACACCGGGGAGCTGTTTTTT. It codes for CASRPIGQNTGELFF. Full variable domain (rest looked up from reference TRBV28 and TRBJ2-2): DVKVTQSSRYLVKRTGEKVFLECVQDMDHENMFWYRQDPGLGLRLIYFSYDVKMKEKGDIPEGYSVSREKKERFSLILESASTNQTSMYLCASRPIGQNTGELFFGEGSRLTVL.

Remarks on this clone: At the DNA level, this CDR3 is encoded by other sequences in the same sample as well. The V call is TRBV7-2, the J call TRBJ1-5, with a possible D match to TRBD1 (5 bases). Germline V gives CDR1 SGHTA, CDR2 FQGNSA. The CDR3 runs to 15 residues. V shed 5 bases and J shed 1 base, with 12 bases lying between them. The CDR3 region has the DNA TGTGCCAGCAGCCTCGGGGGGTTGAGCAATCAGCCCCAGCATTTT. Translating it yields CASSLGGLSNQPQHF.

The chain employs TRBV30 and TRBJ1-4; TRBD1 might be the D (5 bases). The length of the CDR3 is 15 residues. Germline V gene sequence: CDR1 GTSNPN, CDR2 SVGIG (reference sequence). Trimming cost V 0 bases and J 10 bases, with 18 bases left between them. CDR3 protein: CAWSVAGQMRGKLFF. DNA for the CDR3: TGTGCCTGGAGTGTAGCGGGGCAGATGAGGGGAAAACTGTTTTTT.

The V and J genes are TRBV5-6 and TRBJ1-2, with D maybe TRBD1 (5 bases). The CDR3 totals 13 residues. Trimming pared 6 bases from V and 14 bases from J, leaving 23 bases between. Germline assignment: CDR1 SGHDT and CDR2 YYEEEE. CDR3 nucleotide sequence: TGTGCCAGCATCTCCCGGGACTCCCTGGTGAGAACCTTC. The encoded protein is CASISRDSLVRTF.

The chain recombines TRBV7-2 with TRBJ1-6; D remains ambiguous. Germline V CDR1 and CDR2: SGHTA, FQGNSA. V dropped 8 bases and J dropped 6 bases, with 14 bases sitting between them. The CDR3 has 14 residues. For the CDR3, the DNA is TGTGCCAGCTGGCTCGGAGGGATTAATTCACCCCTCCACTTT. Amino acid sequence: CASWLGGINSPLHF.

The rearrangement links TRBV5-4 to TRBJ2-1, with 11 bases identical to TRBD2. Germline CDR1 SGHNT, CDR2 YYREEE (reference sequence). With V trimmed by 4 bases and J by 8 bases, 8 bases remained unmatched. This CDR3 spans 15 amino acids. This CDR3 is CASSSTSGRVDEQFF. CDR3 bases: TGTGCCAGCAGCAGCACTAGCGGGAGAGTCGATGAGCAGTTCTTC. The full variable domain, rest sourced from reference TRBV5-4 and TRBJ2-1, is ETGVTQSPTHLIKTRGQQVTLRCSSQSGHNTVSWYQQALGQGPQFIFQYYREEENGRGNFPPRFSGLQFPNYSSELNVNALELDDSALYLCASSSTSGRVDEQFFGPGTRLTVL.

This clone was detected a few times. This chain uses TRBV21-1 with TRBJ1-4. TRBV21-1 represents a pseudogene. The CDR3 has 15 residues. In nucleotides, the CDR3 is TGTGCCAGCAGCAAAGAGAACAGGGAGGGAGAAAAACTGTTTTTT. Amino acid sequence: CASSKENREGEKLFF.

This chain's CDR3 is CASSLALAGMNTEAFF. CDR3 DNA: TGTGCCAGCAGCTTAGCGCTTGCCGGGATGAACACTGAAGCTTTCTTT. This chain uses TRBV7-9 with TRBJ1-1; D gene uncertain. Germline CDR1 reads SEHNR; CDR2 reads FQNEAQ (reference sequence). V was shortened by 0 bases and J by 0 bases, with 11 bases between the two germline ends. CDR3 length: 16 amino acids.

The gene calls are TRBV30 and TRBJ1-6; the D is unclear. The V gene's germline CDR1 is GTSNPN and CDR2 SVGIG (reference sequence). Trimming took 4 bases from V and 5 from J, leaving 12 bases between them. The CDR3 extends over 14 amino acids. The CDR3 nucleotides are TGTGCCTGGAAGATCGGAAACAATAATTCACCCCTCCACTTT. It translates to CAWKIGNNNSPLHF.

The CDR3 reads CASSIGVSIYGYTF. CDR3 sequence (DNA): TGTGCCAGTAGTATAGGAGTTTCGATCTATGGCTACACCTTC. V gene TRBV19 combines with J gene TRBJ1-2; no clear D gene. The CDR3 is 14 residues long. Germline V CDR1 and CDR2: LNHDA, SQIVND (reference sequence). Trimming took 1 base from V and 4 from J, leaving 10 bases between them. The whole variable domain, filled in from reference TRBV19 and TRBJ1-2, reads DGGITQSPKYLFRKEGQNVTLSCEQNLNHDAMYWYRQDPGQGLRLIYYSQIVNDFQKGDIAEGYSVSREKKESFPLTVTSAQKNPTAFYLCASSIGVSIYGYTFGSGTRLTVV.

The chain links TRBV4-3 to TRBJ2-7; D possibly corresponds to TRBD2 (5 bases). Trimming pared 3 bases from V and 1 base from J, leaving 10 bases between. The germline gives CDR1 LGHNA, CDR2 YSLEER. CDR3 length: 14 amino acids. For the CDR3, the DNA is TGCGCCAGCAGCCACCGCCGGGGTTCCTACGAGCAGTACTTC. It codes for CASSHRRGSYEQYF.

The chain uses TRBV5-1 and TRBJ2-2; perhaps D is TRBD1 or TRBD2 (5 bases each). The V end lost 0 bases, the J end lost 3 bases, and 9 bases lay between the germline ends. The CDR3 totals 15 residues. Germline CDR1 and CDR2: SGHRS and YFSETQ. CDR3 sequence (DNA): TGCGCCAGCAGCTTGGGGGACCACGACACCGGGGAGCTGTTTTTT. Translation: CASSLGDHDTGELFF.

In DNA form, the CDR3 reads TGCGCCAGCAGCGAGCAGGGGGAGGCTTACAATGAGCAGTTCTTC. Its protein product is CASSEQGEAYNEQFF. The chain recombines TRBV5-1 with TRBJ2-1; TRBD1 is a possible D gene (7 bases). Trimming took 4 bases from V and 4 from J, leaving 15 bases between them. Germline loops: CDR1 SGHRS, CDR2 YFSETQ. The CDR3 totals 15 residues.

CDR3 residues: CASSEPGGFYEQYF. The CDR3 bases are TGTGCCAGCAGTGAGCCAGGGGGATTCTACGAGCAGTACTTC. The chain links TRBV6-1 to TRBJ2-7, with TRBD1 identical over 7 bases. V was clipped by 3 bases and J by 3 bases; unmatched bases: 5. Germline values: CDR1 MNHNS, CDR2 SASEGT. The CDR3 sequence is 14 residues long.

The chain recombines TRBV9 with TRBJ2-2; 8 bases fit TRBD2. The ends lost 0 bases at V and 5 bases at J; junction bases unmatched: 6. Germline lookup yields CDR1 SGDLS and CDR2 YYNGEE. The CDR3 is 16 residues long. CDR3 in DNA: TGTGCCAGCAGCGTAGAAGGACTAGCAGTTACCGGGGAGCTGTTTTTT. This translates into CASSVEGLAVTGELFF.

This rearrangement joins TRBV6-6 to TRBJ2-7, with D maybe TRBD1 (6 bases). The CDR3 is 14 amino acids. CDR1 and CDR2 (germline): MNHNY, SVGAGI (reference sequence). V gave up 6 bases and J gave up 0 bases, with 12 bases separating them. CDR3 nucleotides: TGTGCCAGCAGCCAGACAGGATTCTCCTACGAGCAGTACTTC. It specifies CASSQTGFSYEQYF.

The J gene is TRBJ1-3, the V gene TRBV3-1 (or the pseudogene TRBV3-2), with D uncertain. The CDR3 is made up of 15 amino acids. The V gene's germline CDR1 is LGHDT and CDR2 YNNKEL (reference sequence). Trimming stripped 4 bases from V and 0 bases from J, with 10 bases between. The CDR3 nucleotides read TGTGCCAGCAGCCTCCCACGAACCTCTGGAAACACCATATATTTT. This codes for CASSLPRTSGNTIYF.